These 24 T cell receptor beta chains were all obtained from the same sample, sequenced in a study of T-cell reconstitution after alpha-beta-depleted transplantation in children. Library preparation (for TCRbeta) was performed with unique molecular identifiers. TCRdb reprocessed the PCR reads with MiXCR, giving one entry per CDR3 protein. The repertoire consists of some 590,000 distinct CDR3 sequences, with over 9.5% occurring once and the leading ten covering less than 5%. Here the sequenced sample was PBMCs from the stem cell graft donor, taken from the stem cell graft. The receptors shown here come from a human donor who donated a stem cell graft to a child with acute myeloid leukemia.

This clonotype has at least ten counts. The V and J genes are TRBV18 and TRBJ2-3; D remains unclear. The V end lost 6 bases, the J end lost 5 bases, and 15 bases lay between the germline ends. Germline lookup yields CDR1 KGHSH and CDR2 LQKENI. CDR3 length: 14 residues. CDR3 in amino acids: CASSPGFVGDTQYF. The CDR3 DNA is TGTGCCAGCTCCCCCGGGTTTGTCGGAGATACGCAGTATTTT.

This clonotype was recorded a few times. The CDR3 DNA sequence: TGTGCCAGCAGCTTGGACGGGGGCACAGATACGCAGTATTTT. This sequence encodes CASSLDGGTDTQYF. The J gene is TRBJ2-3, the V gene TRBV5-5, with D possibly matching TRBD2 (5 bases). Germline values: CDR1 SGHKS, CDR2 YYEKEE (reference sequence). The CDR3 extends over 14 amino acids. The germline V and J ends were trimmed by 0 bases and 1 base, with 6 bases remaining between them. The whole variable domain, filled in from reference TRBV5-5 and TRBJ2-3, reads DAGVTQSPTHLIKTRGQQVTLRCSPISGHKSVSWYQQVLGQGPQFIFQYYEKEERGRGNFPDRFSARQFPNYSSELNVNALLLGDSALYLCASSLDGGTDTQYFGPGTRLTVL.

This rearrangement joins TRBV7-9 to TRBJ2-7, with 8 bases aligning to TRBD2. The CDR3 spans 16 residues. CDR1 SEHNR and CDR2 FQNEAQ come from the germline V gene (reference sequence). J lost 6 bases, V lost 3 bases, and 13 bases had no gene match. The CDR3 DNA reads as TGTGCCAGCAGCTTGGATGGCGGGGGGATTACCCCCGAGCAGTACTTC. This codes for CASSLDGGGITPEQYF. The full variable domain, its missing parts supplied by reference TRBV7-9 and TRBJ2-7, is DTGVSQNPRHKITKRGQNVTFRCDPISEHNRLYWYRQTLGQGPEFLTYFQNEAQLEKSRLLSDRFSAERPKGSFSTLEIQRTEQGDSAMYLCASSLDGGGITPEQYFGPGTRLTVT.

The V and J genes are TRBV12-3 or TRBV12-4 and TRBJ2-3; D gene uncertain. The CDR3 loop spans 14 amino acids. V was clipped by 6 bases and J by 5 bases, with 15 bases between them. The CDR3 DNA is TGTGCCAGCAGCGTCTCTGGCAGTCGAGATACGCAGTATTTT. Translated, it gives CASSVSGSRDTQYF.

The chain combines TRBV10-3 with TRBJ2-7, with TRBD1 matching 10 bases. The V and J ends lost 3 bases and 5 bases, in that order; junction bases with no gene match: 10. Germline CDR1 is ENHRY and CDR2 is SYGVKD. There are 16 residues in the CDR3. The CDR3 sequence: CAISDPRQGANHEQYF. In nucleotides, the CDR3 is TGTGCCATCAGTGACCCCCGACAGGGGGCTAACCACGAGCAGTACTTC.

This clonotype was seen a handful of times. The rearrangement links TRBV20-1 to TRBJ1-4; 7 positions agree with TRBD1. The V gene's germline CDR1 is DFQATT and CDR2 SNEGSKA (reference sequence). There are 14 residues in the CDR3. J gave up 8 bases and V 5 bases, and 11 bases lay outside the gene matches. Here the CDR3 reads CSAPRQGGREKLFF. CDR3 coding DNA: TGCAGTGCTCCCAGACAGGGAGGTCGGGAAAAACTGTTTTTT.

This clonotype was observed at least ten times. The rearrangement uses TRBV12-3 or TRBV12-4 and TRBJ2-1, with 11 bases identical to TRBD2. The CDR3 spans 13 residues. V shed 6 bases, J shed 7 bases, and the junction held 2 bases outside the gene matches. The CDR3 reads CASRTSGINEQFF. CDR3 coding DNA: TGTGCCAGCAGGACTAGCGGGATAAATGAGCAGTTCTTC.

A few counts support this clonotype. The chain couples TRBV4-3 to TRBJ2-5; 9 bases agree with TRBD1. This CDR3 has 15 residues. Trimming cost V 4 bases and J 4 bases; bases outside gene matches: 7. Germline-derived CDR1 and CDR2 are LGHNA and YSLEER. CDR3 nucleotide sequence: TGCGCCAGCAGCCGCCTAGGGACAGGGTTAGAGACCCAGTACTTC. Its protein is CASSRLGTGLETQYF.

The gene calls are TRBV7-9 and TRBJ1-5, with D uncertain. The CDR3 has 15 residues. Trimming left V 1 base short and J 3 bases short, with 10 bases between. The V gene's germline CDR1 is SEHNR and CDR2 FQNEAQ (reference sequence). CDR3 sequence reads: CASSLGSSSNQPQHF. Written as DNA, the CDR3 is TGTGCCAGCAGCTTAGGGTCCTCGTCCAATCAGCCCCAGCATTTT.

The rearrangement links TRBV20-1 to TRBJ1-2, with D unresolved. The CDR3 length is 10 residues. V was trimmed by 0 bases and J by 7 bases, leaving 3 bases between them. Germline V gene lookup returns CDR1 DFQATT and CDR2 SNEGSKA (reference sequence). The CDR3: CSARDFGYTF. The CDR3 DNA reads as TGCAGTGCTAGAGATTTTGGCTACACCTTC.

This clonotype turned up a few times. The gene calls are TRBV4-3 and TRBJ1-5; maybe TRBD1 (6 bases). This CDR3 contains 15 residues. Trimming removed 1 base from V and 5 bases from J, with 12 bases in between. The germline CDR1 and CDR2 sequences are LGHNA and YSLEER. The CDR3 region is CASSQATGRDQPQHF. CDR3 sequence (DNA): TGCGCCAGCAGCCAAGCGACAGGTCGGGATCAGCCCCAGCATTTT.

The rearrangement links TRBV7-2 to TRBJ1-4; TRBD1 matches at 8 bases. V lost 5 bases, J lost 5 bases, and 4 bases stayed unmatched. The germline V gene has CDR1 SGHTA and CDR2 FQGNSA. The CDR3 has 14 amino acids. The DNA of the CDR3 is TGTGCCAGCAGCGCCGACAGGGGCAATGAAAAACTGTTTTTT. The encoded protein is CASSADRGNEKLFF.

The chain couples TRBV28 to TRBJ2-7, with TRBD2 as a possible D gene (5 bases). The V and J ends lost 9 bases and 0 bases respectively, with 12 bases between them. This CDR3 is built from 13 residues. The germline gives CDR1 MDHEN, CDR2 SYDVKM. CDR3 DNA sequence: TGTGCCAGTGCCGTTCTAGCCTCCTACGAGCAGTACTTC. It translates to CASAVLASYEQYF.

J is TRBJ2-1 and V is TRBV12-5; D is perhaps TRBD1 or TRBD2 (5 bases each). The CDR3 sequence is 15 residues long. Germline lookup yields CDR1 LGHNT and CDR2 FRNRAP. The V end lost 6 bases, the J end lost 0 bases, and 12 bases lay between the germline ends. The CDR3 reads CASGLGRSSYNEQFF. CDR3 nucleotides: TGTGCTAGTGGCCTGGGACGATCCTCCTACAATGAGCAGTTCTTC. The full variable domain, rest sourced from reference TRBV12-5 and TRBJ2-1, is DARVTQTPRHKVTEMGQEVTMRCQPILGHNTVFWYRQTMMQGLELLAYFRNRAPLDDSGMPKDRFSAEMPDATLATLKIQPSEPRDSAVYFCASGLGRSSYNEQFFGPGTRLTVL.

V and J are TRBV11-2 and TRBJ2-1; the match to TRBD2 covers 13 bases. Germline values: CDR1 SGHAT, CDR2 FQNNGV. Trimming at V came to 1 base and at J to 5 bases, leaving 8 bases not matched to a gene. The CDR3 contains 18 residues. The CDR3 is CASSLGAGTSGTNNEQFF. The CDR3 region has the DNA TGTGCCAGCAGCTTAGGGGCCGGGACTAGCGGGACCAACAATGAGCAGTTCTTC.

The rearrangement links TRBV13 to TRBJ2-7; D may match TRBD1 or TRBD2 (7 bases each). The CDR3 runs 14 residues. V was shortened by 5 bases and J by 2 bases, with 13 bases between the two germline ends. The germline gives CDR1 PRHDT, CDR2 FYEKMQ (reference sequence). The CDR3 DNA sequence: TGTGCCAGCAGCGACTCAGGGGGGGCCTACGAGCAGTACTTC. This encodes CASSDSGGAYEQYF.

This clonotype was observed a few times. The J gene is TRBJ1-2, the V gene TRBV5-5, with D uncertain. The CDR3 is 15 amino acids. With 0 bases removed from V and 3 bases from J, the gap between germline ends came to 12 bases. Germline CDR1 is SGHKS and CDR2 is YYEKEE (reference sequence). CDR3 sequence reads: CASSLGNRRDYGYTF. The CDR3 nucleotides read TGTGCCAGCAGCTTGGGGAATCGTAGGGACTATGGCTACACCTTC.

This clonotype turned up a few times. The chain links TRBV9 to TRBJ2-3; D may be TRBD2 (5 bases). The V gene lost 0 bases and the J gene lost 2 bases, with 13 bases spanning the gap. Looked up from germline, CDR1 is SGDLS and CDR2 is YYNGEE. The CDR3 sequence is 16 residues long. CDR3 in amino acids: CASSVGTGLPTDTQYF. The CDR3 DNA sequence: TGTGCCAGCAGCGTAGGAACGGGATTACCCACAGATACGCAGTATTTT.

This clonotype has at least ten counts. This rearrangement joins TRBV10-3 to TRBJ1-4, with TRBD1 matching over 8 bases. This CDR3 comprises 16 residues. CDR1 ENHRY and CDR2 SYGVKD come from the germline V gene. The V and J ends lost 1 base and 6 bases, in that order; junction bases with no gene match: 7. The CDR3 loop is CAISEWQGARDEKLFF. CDR3 bases: TGTGCCATCAGTGAGTGGCAGGGGGCAAGGGATGAAAAACTGTTTTTT.

This clonotype was observed at least ten times. The chain employs TRBV5-1 and TRBJ2-7; 8 bases match TRBD1. J gave up 3 bases and V 3 bases, and 5 bases lay outside the gene matches. CDR1 and CDR2 (germline): SGHRS, YFSETQ. CDR3 size: 14 residues. CDR3 bases: TGCGCCAGCAGCTACGGACAGGGACTCTACGAGCAGTACTTC. Encoded protein: CASSYGQGLYEQYF.

This clonotype was counted between two and nine times. One junction end does not reproduce the germline sequence, and a read error may be involved. The CDR3 region is CASSLLAGGRGEQFF. CDR3 DNA sequence: TGTGCTAGCAGCTTACTAGCGGGAGGGCGTGGTGAGCAGTTCTTC. V usage is TRBV7-7 and J usage is TRBJ2-1, with 13 bases matching TRBD2. The CDR3 consists of 15 residues. Per the germline V gene, CDR1 is SSHAT and CDR2 is FNYEAQ (reference sequence). The full variable domain, completed using reference TRBV7-7 and TRBJ2-1, is GAGVSQSPRYKVTKRGQDVTLRCDPISSHATLYWYQQALGQGPEFLTYFNYEAQPDKSGLPSDRFSAERPEGSISTLTIQRTEQRDSAMYRCASSLLAGGRGEQFFGPGTRLTVL.

In its sample, this clonotype was seen many times. The genes are TRBV2 and TRBJ2-2; 7 bases fit TRBD1. Per the germline V gene, CDR1 is SNHLY and CDR2 is FYNNEI. Trimming removed 6 bases from V and 7 bases from J; junction bases left unmatched: 2. This CDR3 has 12 residues. This chain's CDR3 is CASSQGVGELFF. The CDR3 region has the DNA TGTGCCAGCAGCCAGGGGGTCGGGGAGCTGTTTTTT.

The V call is TRBV5-1, the J call TRBJ1-2; TRBD1 aligns across 10 bases. V was pared by 7 bases and J by 4 bases, with 10 bases of the junction left unmatched. CDR3 length: 15 residues. Germline V lookup: CDR1 SGHRS, CDR2 YFSETQ. CDR3 bases: TGCGCCAGCCGCCACGGACAGGGGGAAGGCTATGGCTACACCTTC. Translating gives CASRHGQGEGYGYTF.

There are a few counts of this clonotype. The chain employs TRBV7-9 and TRBJ2-3; D is possibly TRBD1 or TRBD2 (6 bases each). Looked up from germline, CDR1 is SEHNR and CDR2 is FQNEAQ (reference sequence). Deletions cut 8 bases from V and 3 bases from J, with 15 bases between. This CDR3 spans 14 amino acids. The CDR3 DNA follows: TGTGCCAGCGTCCAGGGGCTAGCGACAGATACGCAGTATTTT. Translating gives CASVQGLATDTQYF. The whole variable domain, remainder taken from reference TRBV7-9 and TRBJ2-3, is DTGVSQNPRHKITKRGQNVTFRCDPISEHNRLYWYRQTLGQGPEFLTYFQNEAQLEKSRLLSDRFSAERPKGSFSTLEIQRTEQGDSAMYLCASVQGLATDTQYFGPGTRLTVL.